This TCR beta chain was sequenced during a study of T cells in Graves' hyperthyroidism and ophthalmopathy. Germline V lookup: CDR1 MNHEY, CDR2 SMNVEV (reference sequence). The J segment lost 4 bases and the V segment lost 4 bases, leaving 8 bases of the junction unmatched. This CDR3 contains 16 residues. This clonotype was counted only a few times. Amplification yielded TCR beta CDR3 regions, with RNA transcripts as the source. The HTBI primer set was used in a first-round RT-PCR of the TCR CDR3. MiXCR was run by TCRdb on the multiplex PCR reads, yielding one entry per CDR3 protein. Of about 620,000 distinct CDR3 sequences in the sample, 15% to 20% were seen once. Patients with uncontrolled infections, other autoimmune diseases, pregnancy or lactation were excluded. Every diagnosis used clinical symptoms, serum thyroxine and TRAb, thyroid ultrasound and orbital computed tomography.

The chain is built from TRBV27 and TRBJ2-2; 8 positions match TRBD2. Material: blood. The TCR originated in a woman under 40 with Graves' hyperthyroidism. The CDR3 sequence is CASSSISGRGTGELFF. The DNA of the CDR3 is TGTGCCAGCAGTTCGATAAGCGGGAGAGGCACCGGGGAGCTGTTTTTT.